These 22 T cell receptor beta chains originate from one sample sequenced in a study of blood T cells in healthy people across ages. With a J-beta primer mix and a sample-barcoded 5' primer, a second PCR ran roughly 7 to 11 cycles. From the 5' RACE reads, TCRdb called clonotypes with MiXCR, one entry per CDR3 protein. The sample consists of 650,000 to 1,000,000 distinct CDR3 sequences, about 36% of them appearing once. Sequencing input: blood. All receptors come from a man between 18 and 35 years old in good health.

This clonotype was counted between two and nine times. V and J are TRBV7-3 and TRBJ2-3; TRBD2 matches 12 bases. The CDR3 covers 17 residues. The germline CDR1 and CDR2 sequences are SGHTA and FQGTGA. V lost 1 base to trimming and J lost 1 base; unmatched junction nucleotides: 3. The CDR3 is CASSLNRLAGGTDTQYF. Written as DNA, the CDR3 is TGTGCCAGCAGCTTAAACCGACTAGCGGGGGGCACAGATACGCAGTATTTT. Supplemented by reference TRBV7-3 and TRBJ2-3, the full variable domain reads GAGVSQTPSNKVTEKGKYVELRCDPISGHTALYWYRQSLGQGPEFLIYFQGTGAADDSGLPNDRFFAVRPEGSVSTLKIQRTERGDSAVYLCASSLNRLAGGTDTQYFGPGTRLTVL.

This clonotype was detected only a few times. The CDR3 spells CASRHAGTTNNEQFF. The DNA for the CDR3 is TGTGCCAGCAGACATGCCGGGACTACAAACAATGAGCAGTTCTTC. This chain connects TRBV3-1 to TRBJ2-1; TRBD2 matches at 7 bases. Per the germline V gene, CDR1 is LGHDT and CDR2 is YNNKEL (reference sequence). The CDR3 spans 15 residues. Unmatched junction bases numbered 10, after V lost 6 bases and J lost 5 bases.

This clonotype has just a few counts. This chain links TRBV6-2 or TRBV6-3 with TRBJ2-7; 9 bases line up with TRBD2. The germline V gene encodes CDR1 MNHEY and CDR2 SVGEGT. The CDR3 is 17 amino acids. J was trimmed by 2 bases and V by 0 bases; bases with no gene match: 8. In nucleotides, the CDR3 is TGTGCCAGCAGTTACTCCCCGACGACTAGCGGAACCTACGAGCAGTACTTC. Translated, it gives CASSYSPTTSGTYEQYF.

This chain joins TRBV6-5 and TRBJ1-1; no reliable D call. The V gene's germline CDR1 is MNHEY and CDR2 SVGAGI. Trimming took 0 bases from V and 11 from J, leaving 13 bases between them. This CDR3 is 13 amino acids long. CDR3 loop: CASSYSFGCRAFF. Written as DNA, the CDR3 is TGTGCCAGCAGTTACTCGTTTGGATGTCGGGCTTTCTTT.

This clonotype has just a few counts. The CDR3 is CASSLVPGAGNTEAFF. CDR3 nucleotide sequence: TGCGCCAGCAGCTTGGTTCCCGGGGCAGGGAACACTGAAGCTTTCTTT. This chain joins TRBV5-1 and TRBJ1-1; possibly TRBD1 for D (5 bases). Per germline, CDR1 SGHRS and CDR2 YFSETQ. The CDR3 runs to 16 residues. The germline V and J ends were trimmed by 0 bases and 1 base, with 13 bases remaining between them.

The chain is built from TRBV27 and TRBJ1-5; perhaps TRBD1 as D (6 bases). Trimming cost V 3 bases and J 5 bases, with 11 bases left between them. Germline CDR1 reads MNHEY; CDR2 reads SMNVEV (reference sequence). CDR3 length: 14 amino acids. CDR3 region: CASSFGGAYQPQHF. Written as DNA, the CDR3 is TGTGCCAGCAGTTTTGGGGGGGCATATCAGCCCCAGCATTTT.

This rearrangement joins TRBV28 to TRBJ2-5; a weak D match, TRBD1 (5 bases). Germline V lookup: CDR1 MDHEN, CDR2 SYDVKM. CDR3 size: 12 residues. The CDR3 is CFSAGRVETQYF. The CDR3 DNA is TGTTTTTCTGCTGGCAGGGTGGAGACCCAGTACTTC.

CDR3 sequence reads: CASSFSREPANTGELFF. Written as DNA, the CDR3 is TGTGCCAGCAGCTTCAGTAGGGAACCGGCGAACACCGGGGAGCTGTTTTTT. This chain links TRBV7-2 with TRBJ2-2; D uncertain. Germline CDR1 reads SGHTA; CDR2 reads FQGNSA. The CDR3 contains 17 residues. Trimming cost V 3 bases and J 0 bases, with 14 bases left between them.

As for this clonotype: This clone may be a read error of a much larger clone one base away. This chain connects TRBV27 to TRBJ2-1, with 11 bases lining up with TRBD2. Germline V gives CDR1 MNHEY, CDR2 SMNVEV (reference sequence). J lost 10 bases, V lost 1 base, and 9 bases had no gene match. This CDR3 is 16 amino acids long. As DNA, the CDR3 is TGTGCCAGCAGTTTATTAGGACTAGCGGGTCCCTACGAGCAGTTCTTC. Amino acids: CASSLLGLAGPYEQFF.

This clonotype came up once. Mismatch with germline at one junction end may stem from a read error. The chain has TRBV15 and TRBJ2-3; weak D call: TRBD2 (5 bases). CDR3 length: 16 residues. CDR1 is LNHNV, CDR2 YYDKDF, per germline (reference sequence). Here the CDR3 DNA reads TGTGCCACCAGCAGTTTCGAGGGCAGGCACACAGATATGCAGTATTTT. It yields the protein CATSSFEGRHTDMQYF.

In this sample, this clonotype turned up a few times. The CDR3 region is CASSQSLQGALYEQYF. The CDR3 DNA reads as TGTGCCAGCAGCCAATCCCTCCAGGGGGCTCTATACGAGCAGTACTTC. The V gene is TRBV3-1, the J gene TRBJ2-7, with TRBD1 matching over 8 bases. The V segment lost 2 bases and the J segment 4 bases; nucleotides outside the gene matches: 10. Germline V gives CDR1 LGHDT, CDR2 YNNKEL (reference sequence). The CDR3 runs 16 residues.

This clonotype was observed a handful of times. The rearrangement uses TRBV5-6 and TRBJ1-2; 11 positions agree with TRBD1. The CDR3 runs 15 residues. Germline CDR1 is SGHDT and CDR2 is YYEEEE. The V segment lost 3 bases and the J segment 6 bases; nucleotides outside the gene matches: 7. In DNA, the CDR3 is TGTGCCAGCAGCTCCCTGGGACAGGGGGAGGATGGCTACACCTTC. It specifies CASSSLGQGEDGYTF.

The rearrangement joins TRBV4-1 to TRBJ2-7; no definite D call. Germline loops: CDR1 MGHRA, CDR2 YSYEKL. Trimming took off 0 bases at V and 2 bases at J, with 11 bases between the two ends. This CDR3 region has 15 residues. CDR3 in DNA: TGCGCCAGCAGCCAAGATGTGTCAAGGGCCTACGAGCAGTACTTC. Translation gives CASSQDVSRAYEQYF.

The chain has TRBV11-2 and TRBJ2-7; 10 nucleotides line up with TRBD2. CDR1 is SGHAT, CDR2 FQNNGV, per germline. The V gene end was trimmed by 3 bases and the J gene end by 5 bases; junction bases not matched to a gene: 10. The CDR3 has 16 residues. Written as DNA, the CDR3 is TGTGCCAGCAGCTTCCGTCCTAGCGGGGGTGTCCACGAGCAGTACTTC. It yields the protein CASSFRPSGGVHEQYF.

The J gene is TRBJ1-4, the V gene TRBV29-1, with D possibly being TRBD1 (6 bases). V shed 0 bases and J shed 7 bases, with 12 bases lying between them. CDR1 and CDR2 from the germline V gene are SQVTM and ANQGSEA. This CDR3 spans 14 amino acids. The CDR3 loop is CSVEDGRGGEKLFF. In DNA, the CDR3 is TGCAGCGTTGAAGATGGCAGAGGGGGTGAAAAACTGTTTTTT.

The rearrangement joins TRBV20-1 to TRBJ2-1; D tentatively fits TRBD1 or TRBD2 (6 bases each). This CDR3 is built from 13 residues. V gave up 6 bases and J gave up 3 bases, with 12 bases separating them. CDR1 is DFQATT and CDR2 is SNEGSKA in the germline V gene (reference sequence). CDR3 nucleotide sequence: TGCAGTGCACGGGGGACAATCTACAATGAGCAGTTCTTC. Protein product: CSARGTIYNEQFF.

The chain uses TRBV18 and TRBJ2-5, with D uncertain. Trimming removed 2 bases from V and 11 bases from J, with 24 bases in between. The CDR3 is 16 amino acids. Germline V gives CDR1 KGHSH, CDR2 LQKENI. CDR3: CASSPGRILLSYGQYF. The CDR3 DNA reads TGTGCCAGCTCACCAGGACGGATACTCCTCTCCTACGGGCAGTACTTC.

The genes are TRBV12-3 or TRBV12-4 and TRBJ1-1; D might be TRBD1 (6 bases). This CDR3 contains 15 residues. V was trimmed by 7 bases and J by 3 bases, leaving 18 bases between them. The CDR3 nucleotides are TGTGCCAGCACTTACCCGCAGGGGTCGGACACTGAAGCTTTCTTT. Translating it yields CASTYPQGSDTEAFF.

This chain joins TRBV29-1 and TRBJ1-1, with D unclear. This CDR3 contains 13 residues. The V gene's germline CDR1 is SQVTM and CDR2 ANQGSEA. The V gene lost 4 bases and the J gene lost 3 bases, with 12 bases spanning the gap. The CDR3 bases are TGCAGCGTTGCGGGAATCCAGGACACTGAAGCTTTCTTT. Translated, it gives CSVAGIQDTEAFF.

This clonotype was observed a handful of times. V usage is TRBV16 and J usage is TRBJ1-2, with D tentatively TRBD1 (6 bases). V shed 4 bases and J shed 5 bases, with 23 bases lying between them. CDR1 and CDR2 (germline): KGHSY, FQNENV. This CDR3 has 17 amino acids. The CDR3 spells CASSPQGGPTSPYGYTF. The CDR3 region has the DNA TGTGCCAGCAGCCCACAAGGGGGGCCCACCTCACCTTATGGCTACACCTTC.

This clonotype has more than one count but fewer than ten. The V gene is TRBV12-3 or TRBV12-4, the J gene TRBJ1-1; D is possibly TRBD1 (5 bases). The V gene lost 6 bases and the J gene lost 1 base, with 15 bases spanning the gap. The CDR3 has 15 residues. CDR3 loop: CASSPGLGGNTEAFF. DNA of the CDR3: TGTGCCAGCAGCCCCGGATTGGGGGGGAACACTGAAGCTTTCTTT.

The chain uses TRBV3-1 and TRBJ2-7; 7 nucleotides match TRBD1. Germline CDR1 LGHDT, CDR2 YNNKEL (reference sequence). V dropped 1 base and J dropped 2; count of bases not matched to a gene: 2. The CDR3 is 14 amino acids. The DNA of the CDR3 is TGTGCCAGCAGCCAAGCGGACAGGCCCTACGAGCAGTACTTC. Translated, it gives CASSQADRPYEQYF.